The TCR beta chain described here comes from a study of T cell responses to AZD1222 COVID-19 vaccine. Whole-study findings and limits: The reported proportion of spike-specific TCRs targeting unmutated variant regions was nearly half. The span of vaccine-associated CD4 TCRs extended across spike, with dominance at 160-218 and 743-854. An increase in Spike-specific TCR breadth and depth was observed after two AZD1222 doses. The sample set comprised mostly white British donors with more females, and clonal diversity was possibly underestimated.

Assay: immunoSEQ multiplex PCR; the TCRdb copy retains only in-frame clones and omits some. Here the sample spans around 190,000 clones, roughly nine tenths being singletons. As concerns this clone: Antigen: not known.

Trimming took 1 base from V and 5 from J, leaving 9 bases between them. This CDR3 region has 13 residues. Germline V lookup: CDR1 SGHRS, CDR2 YFSETQ. V usage is TRBV5-1 and J usage is TRBJ2-5; a possible D gene is TRBD2 (5 bases). The sequenced sample was peripheral blood, obtained 28 days after the second AZD1222 dose. The receptor was isolated from an adult who received the AZD1222 COVID-19 vaccine. For the CDR3, the DNA is TGCGCCAGCAGCTTGTCCGGGGTCGAGACCCAGTACTTC. Residues: CASSLSGVETQYF.